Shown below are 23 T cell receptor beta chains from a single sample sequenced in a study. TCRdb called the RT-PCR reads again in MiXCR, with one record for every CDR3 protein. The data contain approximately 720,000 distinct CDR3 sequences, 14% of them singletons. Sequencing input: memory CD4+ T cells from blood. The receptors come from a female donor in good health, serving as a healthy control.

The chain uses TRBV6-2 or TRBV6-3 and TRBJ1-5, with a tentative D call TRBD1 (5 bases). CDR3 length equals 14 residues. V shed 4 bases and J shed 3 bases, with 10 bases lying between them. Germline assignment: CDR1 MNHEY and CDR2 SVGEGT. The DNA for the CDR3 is TGTGCCAGCAGTTCCGACAGCCCCAATCAGCCCCAGCATTTT. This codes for CASSSDSPNQPQHF.

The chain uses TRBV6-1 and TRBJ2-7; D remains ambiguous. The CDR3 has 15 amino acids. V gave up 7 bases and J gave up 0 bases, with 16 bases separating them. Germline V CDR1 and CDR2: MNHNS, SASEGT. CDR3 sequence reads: CASTSETTSSYEQYF. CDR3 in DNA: TGTGCCAGCACCTCAGAGACCACCAGCTCCTACGAGCAGTACTTC.

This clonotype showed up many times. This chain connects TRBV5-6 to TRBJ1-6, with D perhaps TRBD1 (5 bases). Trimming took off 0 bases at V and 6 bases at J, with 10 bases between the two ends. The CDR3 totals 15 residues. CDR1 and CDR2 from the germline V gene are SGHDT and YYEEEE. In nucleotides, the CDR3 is TGTGCCAGCAGCTTGGGATGGGGGGGTAATTCACCCCTCCACTTT. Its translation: CASSLGWGGNSPLHF. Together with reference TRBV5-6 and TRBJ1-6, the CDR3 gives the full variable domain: DAGVTQSPTHLIKTRGQQVTLRCSPKSGHDTVSWYQQALGQGPQFIFQYYEEEERQRGNFPDRFSGHQFPNYSSELNVNALLLGDSALYLCASSLGWGGNSPLHFGNGTRLTVT.

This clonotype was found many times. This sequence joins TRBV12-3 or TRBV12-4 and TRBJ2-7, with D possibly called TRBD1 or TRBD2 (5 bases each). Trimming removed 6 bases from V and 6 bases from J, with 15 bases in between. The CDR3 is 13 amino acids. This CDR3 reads CASSQLGGGEQYF. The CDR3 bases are TGTGCCAGCAGCCAGCTAGGTGGGGGCGAGCAGTACTTC.

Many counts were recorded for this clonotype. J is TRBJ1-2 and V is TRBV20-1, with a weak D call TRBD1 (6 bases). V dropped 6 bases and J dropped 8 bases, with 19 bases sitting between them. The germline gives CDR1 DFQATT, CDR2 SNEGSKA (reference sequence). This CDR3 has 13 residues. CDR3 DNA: TGCAGTGCAATGGACCCGGGACAACAAGGCTACACCTTC. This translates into CSAMDPGQQGYTF.

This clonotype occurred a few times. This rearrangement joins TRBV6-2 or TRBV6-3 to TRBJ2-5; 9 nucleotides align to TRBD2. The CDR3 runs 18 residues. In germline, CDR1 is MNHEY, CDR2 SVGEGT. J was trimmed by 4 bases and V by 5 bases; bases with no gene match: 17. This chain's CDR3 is CASSTPFWREGRAETQYF. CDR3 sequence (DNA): TGTGCCAGCAGTACCCCCTTTTGGCGGGAGGGCCGAGCAGAGACCCAGTACTTC.

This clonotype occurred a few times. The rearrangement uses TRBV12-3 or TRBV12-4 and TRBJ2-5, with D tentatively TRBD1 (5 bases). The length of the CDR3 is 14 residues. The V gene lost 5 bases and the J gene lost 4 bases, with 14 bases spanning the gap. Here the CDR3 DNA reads TGTGCCAGCAGTCCAGGGCCATCGCCAGAGACCCAGTACTTC. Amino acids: CASSPGPSPETQYF.

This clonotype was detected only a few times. The CDR3 DNA reads TGTGCCAGCAGGTTTACAGCGAACACTGAAGCTTTCTTT. It codes for CASRFTANTEAFF. This chain uses TRBV6-1 with TRBJ1-1; D is unresolved. There are 13 residues in the CDR3. Trimming cost V 6 bases and J 1 base, with 9 bases left between them. Germline CDR1 and CDR2: MNHNS and SASEGT.

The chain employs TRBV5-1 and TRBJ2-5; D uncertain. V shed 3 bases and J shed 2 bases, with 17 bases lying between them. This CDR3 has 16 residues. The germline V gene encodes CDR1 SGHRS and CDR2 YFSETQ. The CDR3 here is CASSSGSTAGQETQYF. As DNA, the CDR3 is TGCGCCAGCAGCTCCGGCTCAACCGCCGGGCAAGAGACCCAGTACTTC.

CDR3 amino acids: CASSIIAGNEQFF. As DNA, the CDR3 is TGTGCCAGCAGCATAATAGCGGGCAATGAGCAGTTCTTC. V is TRBV5-4 and J is TRBJ2-1; 7 bases are shared with TRBD2. The trim removed 4 bases at V and 6 bases at J, leaving 4 bases unmatched. The CDR3 extends over 13 amino acids. Per germline, CDR1 SGHNT and CDR2 YYREEE (reference sequence).

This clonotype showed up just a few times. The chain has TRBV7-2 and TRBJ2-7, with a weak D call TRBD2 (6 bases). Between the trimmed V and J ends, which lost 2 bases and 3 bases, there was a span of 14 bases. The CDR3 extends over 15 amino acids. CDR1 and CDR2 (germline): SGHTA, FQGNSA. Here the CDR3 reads CASSLPGTSYYEQYF. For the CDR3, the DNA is TGTGCCAGCAGCTTACCCGGGACTTCATACTACGAGCAGTACTTC.

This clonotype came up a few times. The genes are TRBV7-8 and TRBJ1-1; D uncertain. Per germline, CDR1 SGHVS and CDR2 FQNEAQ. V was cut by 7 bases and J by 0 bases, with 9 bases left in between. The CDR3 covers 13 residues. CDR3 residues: CASTYGMNTEAFF. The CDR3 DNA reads TGTGCCAGCACTTACGGGATGAACACTGAAGCTTTCTTT.

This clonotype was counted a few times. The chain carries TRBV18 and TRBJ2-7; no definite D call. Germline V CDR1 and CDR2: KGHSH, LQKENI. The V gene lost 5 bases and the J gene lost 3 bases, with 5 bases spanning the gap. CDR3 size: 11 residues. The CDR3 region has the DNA TGTGCCAGCTCAAAAGACTACGAGCAGTACTTC. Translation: CASSKDYEQYF.

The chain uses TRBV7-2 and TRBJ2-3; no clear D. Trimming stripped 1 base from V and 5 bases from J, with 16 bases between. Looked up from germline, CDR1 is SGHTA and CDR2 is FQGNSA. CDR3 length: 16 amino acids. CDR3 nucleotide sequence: TGTGCCAGCAGCTTAGGAGTTAGGGTGGGCGGAGATACGCAGTATTTT. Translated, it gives CASSLGVRVGGDTQYF.

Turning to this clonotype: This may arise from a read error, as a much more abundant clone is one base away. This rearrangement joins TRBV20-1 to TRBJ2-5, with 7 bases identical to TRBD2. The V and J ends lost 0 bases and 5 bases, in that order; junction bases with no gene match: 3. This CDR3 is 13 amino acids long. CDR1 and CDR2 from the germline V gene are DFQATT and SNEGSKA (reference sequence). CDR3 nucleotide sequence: TGCAGTGCTAGAGATGCGGGAGTGGAGACCCAGTACTTC. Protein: CSARDAGVETQYF.

CDR3 region: CASSSPGGRMNTEAFF. Here the CDR3 DNA reads TGTGCCAGCAGCTCCCCCGGGGGGCGAATGAACACTGAAGCTTTCTTT. The chain recombines TRBV7-2 with TRBJ1-1; tentative D call: TRBD1 (6 bases). Germline V lookup: CDR1 SGHTA, CDR2 FQGNSA. Trimming stripped 4 bases from V and 0 bases from J, with 15 bases between. This CDR3 is 16 amino acids long.

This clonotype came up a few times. CDR3 in DNA: TGTGCCAGCAGCCACATAACATTACAGGGGCGCTATAGCAATCAGCCCCAGCATTTT. Translating gives CASSHITLQGRYSNQPQHF. This rearrangement joins TRBV6-2 or TRBV6-3 to TRBJ1-5, with 7 bases lining up with TRBD1. Unmatched junction bases numbered 17, after V lost 6 bases and J lost 0 bases. In germline, CDR1 is MNHEY, CDR2 SVGEGT. The CDR3 consists of 19 residues.

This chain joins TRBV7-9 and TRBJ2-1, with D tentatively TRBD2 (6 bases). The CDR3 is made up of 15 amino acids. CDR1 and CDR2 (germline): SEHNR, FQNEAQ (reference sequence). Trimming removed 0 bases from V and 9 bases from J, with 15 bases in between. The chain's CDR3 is CASSLAGGGQGEQFF. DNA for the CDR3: TGTGCCAGCAGCTTAGCGGGAGGAGGTCAGGGTGAGCAGTTCTTC.

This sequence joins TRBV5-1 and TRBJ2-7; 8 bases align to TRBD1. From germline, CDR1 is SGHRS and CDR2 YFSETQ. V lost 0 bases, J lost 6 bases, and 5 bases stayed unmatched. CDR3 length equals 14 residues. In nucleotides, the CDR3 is TGCGCCAGCAGCTTGGATGGACAGGGCTTCGAGCAGTACTTC. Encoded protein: CASSLDGQGFEQYF. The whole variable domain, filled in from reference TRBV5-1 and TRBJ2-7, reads KAGVTQTPRYLIKTRGQQVTLSCSPISGHRSVSWYQQTPGQGLQFLFEYFSETQRNKGNFPGRFSGRQFSNSRSEMNVSTLELGDSALYLCASSLDGQGFEQYFGPGTRLTVT.

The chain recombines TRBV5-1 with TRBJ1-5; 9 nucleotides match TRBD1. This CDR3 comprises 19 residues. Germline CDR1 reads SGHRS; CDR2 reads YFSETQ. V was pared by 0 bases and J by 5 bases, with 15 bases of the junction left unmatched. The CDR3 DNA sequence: TGCGCCAGCAGCTTGGCAGGGACAGGGTTTTATTGGGAGGATCAGCCCCAGCATTTT. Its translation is CASSLAGTGFYWEDQPQHF.

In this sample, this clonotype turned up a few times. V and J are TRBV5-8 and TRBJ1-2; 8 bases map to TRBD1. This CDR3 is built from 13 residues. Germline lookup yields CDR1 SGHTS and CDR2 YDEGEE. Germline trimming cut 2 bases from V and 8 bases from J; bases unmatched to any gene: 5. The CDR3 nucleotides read TGTGCCAGCAGCTTCCCGGACAGGGACGGCTACACCTTC. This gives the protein CASSFPDRDGYTF.

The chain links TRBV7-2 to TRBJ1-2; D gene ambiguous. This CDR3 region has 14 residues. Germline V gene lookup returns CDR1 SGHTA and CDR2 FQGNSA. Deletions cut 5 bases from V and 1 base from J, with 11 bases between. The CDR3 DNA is TGTGCCAGCAGCACGGAAGACATTAACTATGGCTACACCTTC. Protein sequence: CASSTEDINYGYTF.

The CDR3 sequence is CASRGQGYGNQPQHF. The CDR3 DNA reads TGTGCCAGCAGAGGCCAGGGATATGGCAATCAGCCCCAGCATTTT. J is TRBJ1-5 and V is TRBV28; weak D call: TRBD1 (5 bases). Trimming shortened V by 6 bases and J by 2 bases, and 14 bases separated the two germline ends. CDR3 length: 15 amino acids. Germline V gene lookup returns CDR1 MDHEN and CDR2 SYDVKM.